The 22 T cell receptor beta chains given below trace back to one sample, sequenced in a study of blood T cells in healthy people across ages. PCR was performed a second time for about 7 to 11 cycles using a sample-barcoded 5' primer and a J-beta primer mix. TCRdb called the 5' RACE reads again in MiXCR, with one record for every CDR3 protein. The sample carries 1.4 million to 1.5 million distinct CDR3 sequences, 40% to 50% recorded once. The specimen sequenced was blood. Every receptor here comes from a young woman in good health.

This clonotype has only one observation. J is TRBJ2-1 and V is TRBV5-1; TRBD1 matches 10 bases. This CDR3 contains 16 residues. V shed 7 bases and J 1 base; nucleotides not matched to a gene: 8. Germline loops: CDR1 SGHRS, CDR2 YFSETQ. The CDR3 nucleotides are TGCGCCAGCTTGGCCAGACAGGGGGCTTCCTACAATGAGCAGTTCTTC. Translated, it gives CASLARQGASYNEQFF.

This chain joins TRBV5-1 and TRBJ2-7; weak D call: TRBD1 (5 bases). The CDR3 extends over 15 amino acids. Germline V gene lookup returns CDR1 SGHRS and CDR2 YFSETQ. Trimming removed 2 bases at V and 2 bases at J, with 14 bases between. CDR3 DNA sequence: TGCGCCAGCAGCTTAGGGGATCCCACTCCCTACGAGCAGTACTTC. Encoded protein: CASSLGDPTPYEQYF.

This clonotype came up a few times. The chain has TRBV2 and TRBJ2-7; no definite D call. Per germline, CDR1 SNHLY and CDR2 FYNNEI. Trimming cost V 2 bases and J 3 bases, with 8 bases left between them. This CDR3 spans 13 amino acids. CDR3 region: CASSENEVYEQYF. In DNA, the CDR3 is TGTGCCAGCAGTGAAAACGAGGTCTACGAGCAGTACTTC.

CDR3 nucleotides: TGTGCCAGCATCGCCTGGGGCCACATTCAGTACTTC. Encoded protein: CASIAWGHIQYF. The chain combines TRBV6-1 with TRBJ2-4, with D maybe TRBD1 (5 bases). Germline V lookup: CDR1 MNHNS, CDR2 SASEGT. This CDR3 is 12 amino acids long. The V and J ends lost 7 bases and 8 bases respectively, with 12 bases between them.

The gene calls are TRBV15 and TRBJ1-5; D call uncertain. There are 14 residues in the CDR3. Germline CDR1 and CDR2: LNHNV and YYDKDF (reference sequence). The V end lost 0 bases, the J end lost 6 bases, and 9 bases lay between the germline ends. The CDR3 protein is CATSRDGGSQPQHF. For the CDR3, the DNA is TGTGCCACCAGCAGAGATGGAGGGAGTCAGCCCCAGCATTTT.

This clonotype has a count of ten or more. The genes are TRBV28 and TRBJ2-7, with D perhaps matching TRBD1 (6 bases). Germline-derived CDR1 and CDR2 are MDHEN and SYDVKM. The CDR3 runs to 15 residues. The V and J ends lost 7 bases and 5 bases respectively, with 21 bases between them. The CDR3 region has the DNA TGTGCCAGCACCCTCTCAGGGGCCCTTGGGGACGAGCAGTACTTC. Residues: CASTLSGALGDEQYF. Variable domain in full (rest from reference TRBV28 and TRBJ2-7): DVKVTQSSRYLVKRTGEKVFLECVQDMDHENMFWYRQDPGLGLRLIYFSYDVKMKEKGDIPEGYSVSREKKERFSLILESASTNQTSMYLCASTLSGALGDEQYFGPGTRLTVT.

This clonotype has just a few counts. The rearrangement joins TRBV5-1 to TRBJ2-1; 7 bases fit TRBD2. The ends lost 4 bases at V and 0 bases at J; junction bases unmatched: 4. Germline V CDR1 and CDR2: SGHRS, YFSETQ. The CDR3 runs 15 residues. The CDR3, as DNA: TGCGCCAGCAGCCACCGGGACTACTCCTACAATGAGCAGTTCTTC. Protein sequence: CASSHRDYSYNEQFF. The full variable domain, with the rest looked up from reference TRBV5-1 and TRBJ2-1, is KAGVTQTPRYLIKTRGQQVTLSCSPISGHRSVSWYQQTPGQGLQFLFEYFSETQRNKGNFPGRFSGRQFSNSRSEMNVSTLELGDSALYLCASSHRDYSYNEQFFGPGTRLTVL.

Here the CDR3 DNA reads TGTGCCAGCAGTCCCGGCGGGACTCACGATCAGCCCCAGCATTTT. It is translated as CASSPGGTHDQPQHF. This sequence joins TRBV28 and TRBJ1-5; D may be TRBD1 (5 bases). Germline assignment: CDR1 MDHEN and CDR2 SYDVKM. The CDR3 loop spans 15 amino acids. V shed 5 bases and J shed 5 bases, with 16 bases lying between them.

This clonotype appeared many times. The CDR3 DNA follows: TGCAGTGCTAGTGACAAGAAGGCTAGCGGGGCCTCTTTATACAATGAGCAGTTCTTC. Encoded protein: CSASDKKASGASLYNEQFF. The V gene is TRBV20-1, the J gene TRBJ2-1; TRBD2 matches 9 bases. Germline CDR1 reads DFQATT; CDR2 reads SNEGSKA (reference sequence). V gave up 3 bases and J gave up 4 bases; unmatched junction bases: 19. There are 19 residues in the CDR3.

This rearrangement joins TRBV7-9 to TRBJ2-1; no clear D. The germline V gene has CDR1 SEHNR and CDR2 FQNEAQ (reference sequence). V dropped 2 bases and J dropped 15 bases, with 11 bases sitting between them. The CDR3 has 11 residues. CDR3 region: CASSLYGSGFF. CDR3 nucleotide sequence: TGTGCCAGCAGCTTATATGGCAGTGGGTTCTTC. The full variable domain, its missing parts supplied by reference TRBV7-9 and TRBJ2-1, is DTGVSQNPRHKITKRGQNVTFRCDPISEHNRLYWYRQTLGQGPEFLTYFQNEAQLEKSRLLSDRFSAERPKGSFSTLEIQRTEQGDSAMYLCASSLYGSGFFGPGTRLTVL.

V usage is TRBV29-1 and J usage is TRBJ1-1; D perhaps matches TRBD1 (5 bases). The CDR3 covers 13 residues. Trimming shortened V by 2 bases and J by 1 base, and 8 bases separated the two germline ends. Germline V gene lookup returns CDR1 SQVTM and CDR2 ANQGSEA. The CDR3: CSVERDGNTEAFF. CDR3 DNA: TGCAGCGTTGAAAGGGACGGGAACACTGAAGCTTTCTTT.

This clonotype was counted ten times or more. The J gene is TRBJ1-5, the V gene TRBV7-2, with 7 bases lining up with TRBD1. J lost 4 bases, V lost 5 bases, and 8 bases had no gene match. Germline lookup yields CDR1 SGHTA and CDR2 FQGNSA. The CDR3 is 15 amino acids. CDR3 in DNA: TGTGCCAGCAGCCCCGACAGGGCCTATAATCAGCCCCAGCATTTT. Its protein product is CASSPDRAYNQPQHF.

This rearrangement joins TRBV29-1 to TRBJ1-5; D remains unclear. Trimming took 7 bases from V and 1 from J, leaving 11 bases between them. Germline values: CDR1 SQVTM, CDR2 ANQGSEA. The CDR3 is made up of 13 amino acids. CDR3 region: CSAQEGSNQPQHF. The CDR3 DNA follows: TGCAGCGCTCAAGAAGGGAGCAATCAGCCCCAGCATTTT.

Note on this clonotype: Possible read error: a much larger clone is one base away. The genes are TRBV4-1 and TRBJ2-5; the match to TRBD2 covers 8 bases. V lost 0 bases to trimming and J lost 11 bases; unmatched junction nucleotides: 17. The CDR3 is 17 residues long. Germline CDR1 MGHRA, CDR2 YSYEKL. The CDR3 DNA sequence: TGCGCCAGCAGCCAAGATTGGAGCGGGGGTGGGATGTATGAGCAGTACTTC. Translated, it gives CASSQDWSGGGMYEQYF.

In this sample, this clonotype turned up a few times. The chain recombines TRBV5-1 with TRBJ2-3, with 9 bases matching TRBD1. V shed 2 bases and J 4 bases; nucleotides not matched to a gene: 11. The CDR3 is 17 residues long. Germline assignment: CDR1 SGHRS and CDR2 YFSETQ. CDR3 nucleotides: TGCGCCAGCAGCTTCCGGACAGGGGCCCATTACGCAGATACGCAGTATTTT. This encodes CASSFRTGAHYADTQYF.

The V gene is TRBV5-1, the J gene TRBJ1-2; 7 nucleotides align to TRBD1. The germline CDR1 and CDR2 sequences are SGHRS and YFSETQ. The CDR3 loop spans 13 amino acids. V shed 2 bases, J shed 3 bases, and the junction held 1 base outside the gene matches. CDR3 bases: TGCGCCAGCAGCTTTACAGGGGACTATGGCTACACCTTC. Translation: CASSFTGDYGYTF. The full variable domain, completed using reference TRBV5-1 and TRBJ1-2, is KAGVTQTPRYLIKTRGQQVTLSCSPISGHRSVSWYQQTPGQGLQFLFEYFSETQRNKGNFPGRFSGRQFSNSRSEMNVSTLELGDSALYLCASSFTGDYGYTFGSGTRLTVV.

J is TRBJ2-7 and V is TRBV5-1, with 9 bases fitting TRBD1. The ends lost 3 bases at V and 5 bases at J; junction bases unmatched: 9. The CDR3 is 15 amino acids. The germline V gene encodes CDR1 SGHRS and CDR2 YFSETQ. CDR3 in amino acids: CASSSSPDRGNEQYF. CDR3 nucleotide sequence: TGCGCCAGCAGCTCGAGCCCCGACAGGGGGAACGAGCAGTACTTC.

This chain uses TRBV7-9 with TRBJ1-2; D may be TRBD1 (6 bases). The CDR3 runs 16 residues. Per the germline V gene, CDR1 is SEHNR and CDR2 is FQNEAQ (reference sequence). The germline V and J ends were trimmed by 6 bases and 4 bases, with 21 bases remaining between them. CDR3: CASRGIEAGEGYGYTF. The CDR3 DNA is TGTGCCAGCAGGGGGATCGAGGCAGGGGAAGGCTATGGCTACACCTTC. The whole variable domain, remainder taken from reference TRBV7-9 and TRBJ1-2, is DTGVSQNPRHKITKRGQNVTFRCDPISEHNRLYWYRQTLGQGPEFLTYFQNEAQLEKSRLLSDRFSAERPKGSFSTLEIQRTEQGDSAMYLCASRGIEAGEGYGYTFGSGTRLTVV.

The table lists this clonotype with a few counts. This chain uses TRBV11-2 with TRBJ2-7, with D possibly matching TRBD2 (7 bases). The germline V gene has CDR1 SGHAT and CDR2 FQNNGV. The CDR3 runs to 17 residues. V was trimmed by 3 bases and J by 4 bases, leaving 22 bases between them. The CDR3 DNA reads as TGTGCCAGCAGCTTTGGAGGGGGGGTTCTTATGGTATACGAGCAGTACTTC. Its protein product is CASSFGGGVLMVYEQYF.

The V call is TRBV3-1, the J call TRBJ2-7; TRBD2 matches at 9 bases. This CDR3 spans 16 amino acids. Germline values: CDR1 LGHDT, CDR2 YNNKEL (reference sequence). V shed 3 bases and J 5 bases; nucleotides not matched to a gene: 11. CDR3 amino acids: CASSHPGTSSTDEQYF. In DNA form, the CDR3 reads TGTGCCAGCAGCCACCCTGGGACTAGCAGCACAGACGAGCAGTACTTC.

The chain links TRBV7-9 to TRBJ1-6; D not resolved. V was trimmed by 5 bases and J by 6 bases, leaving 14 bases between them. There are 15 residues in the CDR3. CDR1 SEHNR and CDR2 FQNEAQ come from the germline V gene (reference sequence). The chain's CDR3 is CASSPRGGSNSPLHF. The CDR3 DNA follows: TGTGCCAGCAGCCCCCGCGGAGGTTCTAATTCACCCCTCCACTTT.

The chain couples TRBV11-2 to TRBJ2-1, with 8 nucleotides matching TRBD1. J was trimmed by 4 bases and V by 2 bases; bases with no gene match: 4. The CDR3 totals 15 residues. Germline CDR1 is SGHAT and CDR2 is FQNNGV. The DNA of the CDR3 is TGTGCCAGCAGCTTAAGGACAGGGTCTTACAATGAGCAGTTCTTC. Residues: CASSLRTGSYNEQFF.